This T cell receptor (beta chain) was sequenced for a study of blood T cell repertoires in COVID-19 (dated by TCRdb to 2018 to 2020). Broadly, across the study: Samples from collaborators originated in the United States, Italy and Spain and spanned both the acute and convalescent phases of COVID-19. The material from the prospective study consisted of cDNA or gDNA derived from T cells, B-cell-depleted T cells, or PBMCs. The dataset comprised deeply sampled blood TCRbeta repertoires from subjects exposed to, actively infected with, or recovered from COVID-19. The repertoires were released in a freely available public database meant as a resource for research on the immune response to SARS-CoV-2. Samples were obtained from the ongoing ImmuneRACE study (first 160 participants) and from over 1,000 subjects provided by 6 global collaborators. Nearly every sample came with metadata listing a de-identified subject ID, COVID-19 status, age in years and sex. HLA class I and class II types, where available, came from metadata supplied by the sample provider rather than from assay-based typing. Overall study results and their limits: How much clinical and demographic metadata was included differed by source and by participant, and the metadata was provided uncurated.

TCRbeta CDR3 regions were amplified from genomic DNA using the immunoSEQ Assay, a bias-controlled multiplex PCR. As for the authors' bioinformatics: The number of nucleated cells in each sample was estimated from the amplification of reference gene primers within the assay. To quantify the absolute abundance of each unique TCRbeta CDR3 rearrangement, sequence reads were collapsed and filtered. For each sample, productive Simpson clonality was calculated as the square root of Simpson's diversity index across productive rearrangements. Held by TCRdb, this immuneACCESS table contains in-frame sequences only and omits some clones. Under half of the omission traces to an unresolved V gene where checked; the cause of the rest is unknown. Clone size and the V and J calls come from that table; the DNA yielded D and trimming. The sample data list about 480,000 clones, and 85% to 90% of these were observed just once. The ten largest clones take up about 4.3% of the sample.

In the case of this clone: Its antigen has not been determined. No qualities accompany the bases; no much larger clone lies one base away.

The collaborating institutions used their own protocols to collect whole blood in K2EDTA tubes. For TCRbeta analysis, collaborators shipped samples as frozen whole blood, isolated PBMCs, or DNA extracted from either of those sample types. From the cysteine up to the phenylalanine, the CDR3 has a length of 17 residues. Solely the CDR3 DNA is kept, with 51 bases framed from the first base. The germline V end is reduced by 2 bases and the J end by 7 bases; junction bases left unmatched: 10. CDR1 is given as MNHNS and CDR2 as SASEGT, both from the germline V gene. This TCR came from a woman under 40 with acute or convalescent COVID-19. Sequencing was carried out using peripheral blood. Recombination linked TRBV6-1 to TRBJ2-6; 8 central nucleotides agree with TRBD1. CDR3 sequence: CASSESGQGGRANVLTF. The bases are TGTGCCAGCAGTGAATCAGGACAGGGAGGCAGAGCCAACGTCCTGACTTTC.